The entry below gives a single T cell receptor (beta chain) sequence along with its context. The source of the sample is a study of blood T cell repertoires in COVID-19. The wider study: Researchers got acute and convalescent COVID-19 samples from the United States, Italy and Spain. Nucleic acid was either cDNA or gDNA, and it came from T cells, B-cell-depleted T cells, or PBMCs.

In the original workflow: Estimation of nucleated cell counts relied on the amplification of reference gene primers. The table came from immunoSEQ multiplex PCR; TCRdb's copy has only in-frame clones and leaves some out. D and trimming come from the DNA, and the V and J calls and clone size come from that table. The top ten hold 1.3% to 1.5% of the sample, which has 200,000 to 300,000 clones, 88% seen once. Sequenced input: peripheral blood. The clonotype comes from a man of 80 years or more with acute or convalescent COVID-19.

In nucleotides, the CDR3 is TGTGCCAGCAGCCCACCTAGCGGGAGTTACAATGAGCAGTTCTTC. Translated, it gives CASSPPSGSYNEQFF. The chain employs TRBV11-2 and TRBJ2-1; 10 bases agree with TRBD2. The length of the CDR3 is 15 residues. Germline V lookup: CDR1 SGHAT, CDR2 FQNNGV. The V and J ends lost 5 bases and 4 bases, in that order; junction bases with no gene match: 5. The full variable domain, completed using reference TRBV11-2 and TRBJ2-1, is EAGVAQSPRYKIIEKRQSVAFWCNPISGHATLYWYQQILGQGPKLLIQFQNNGVVDDSQLPKDRFSAERLKGVDSTLKIQPAKLEDSAVYLCASSPPSGSYNEQFFGPGTRLTVL.